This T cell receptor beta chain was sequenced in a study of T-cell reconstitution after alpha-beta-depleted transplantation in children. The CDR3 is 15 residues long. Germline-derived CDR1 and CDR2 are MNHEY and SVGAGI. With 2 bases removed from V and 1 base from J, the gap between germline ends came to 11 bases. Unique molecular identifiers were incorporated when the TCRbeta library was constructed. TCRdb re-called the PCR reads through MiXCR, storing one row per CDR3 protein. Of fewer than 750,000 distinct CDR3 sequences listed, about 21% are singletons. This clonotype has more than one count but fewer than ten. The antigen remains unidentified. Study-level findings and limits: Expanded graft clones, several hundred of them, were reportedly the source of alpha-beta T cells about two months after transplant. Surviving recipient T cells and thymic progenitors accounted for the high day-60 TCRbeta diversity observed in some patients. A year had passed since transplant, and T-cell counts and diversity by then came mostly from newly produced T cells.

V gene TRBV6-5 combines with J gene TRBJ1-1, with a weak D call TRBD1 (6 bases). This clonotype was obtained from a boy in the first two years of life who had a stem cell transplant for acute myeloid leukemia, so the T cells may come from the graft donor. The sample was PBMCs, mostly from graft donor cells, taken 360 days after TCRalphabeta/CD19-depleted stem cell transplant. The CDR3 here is CASSYIQGKNTEAFF. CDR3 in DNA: TGTGCCAGCAGTTACATACAGGGAAAGAACACTGAAGCTTTCTTT.